What follows are 30 T cell receptor beta chains derived from one specimen sequenced in a study of tumor-infiltrating lymphocytes in primary liver carcinoma. They got blood RNA out of unsorted whole blood and also pulled out germline DNA. With 500 to 650 ng total RNA as template and a constant-region primer, TCR beta cDNA was made. Three nested multiplex PCR rounds, a slightly modified ARM-PCR method, built the TCR beta libraries. Use of TRBV1-TRBV30 forward primers with a C-beta reverse primer characterized the first two PCR rounds, which lasted nine to eleven cycles each. TCRdb analysed the multiplex PCR reads with MiXCR anew, one entry per CDR3 protein. The sample holds hundreds of thousands of distinct CDR3 sequences, roughly 60% seen once. The sequencing input was peripheral blood. These receptors were taken from a woman aged 25 to 39 with primary liver carcinoma and hepatitis B virus infection.

Turning to this clonotype: This may stem from a read error, because a much larger clone lies one nucleotide away. The chain's CDR3 is CASSGGRNIKYF. CDR3 nucleotide sequence: TGTGCCAGCAGTGGGGGAAGGAACATTAAGTACTTC. The chain has TRBV6-2 or TRBV6-3 and TRBJ2-4; either TRBD1 or TRBD2 may fit D (5 bases each). Germline V lookup: CDR1 MNHEY, CDR2 SVGEGT. This CDR3 is built from 12 residues.

The chain has TRBV30 and TRBJ2-1; possible D gene TRBD2, 5 bases. The V and J ends lost 0 bases and 5 bases respectively, with 20 bases between them. This CDR3 is built from 17 residues. Germline assignment: CDR1 GTSNPN and CDR2 SVGIG (reference sequence). This CDR3 is CAWSVSRFSTGNNEQFF. The CDR3 DNA reads TGTGCCTGGAGTGTAAGTAGGTTTTCTACCGGGAACAATGAGCAGTTCTTC.

The rearrangement joins TRBV14 to TRBJ2-1; possible D gene TRBD1, 5 bases. Germline CDR1 is SGHDN and CDR2 is FVKESK. This CDR3 spans 18 amino acids. Trimming removed 4 bases from V and 0 bases from J, with 19 bases in between. DNA of the CDR3: TGTGCCAGCAGCCGAGAGTCTTGGGGCCCGAGCTCCTACAATGAGCAGTTCTTC. This codes for CASSRESWGPSSYNEQFF. Based on the CDR3 plus reference TRBV14 and TRBJ2-1, the full variable domain is EAGVTQFPSHSVIEKGQTVTLRCDPISGHDNLYWYRRVMGKEIKFLLHFVKESKQDESGMPNNRFLAERTGGTYSTLKVQPAELEDSGVYFCASSRESWGPSSYNEQFFGPGTRLTVL.

This clonotype was recorded many times. The chain is built from TRBV7-9 and TRBJ2-2; no clear D. Germline V gene data show CDR1 as SEHNR and CDR2 as FQNEAQ (reference sequence). The CDR3 spans 12 residues. V lost 5 bases, J lost 7 bases, and 8 bases lay in between. The CDR3 bases are TGTGCCAGCAGCCCAAGTGTCGGGGAGCTGTTTTTT. It translates to CASSPSVGELFF.

This clonotype was detected only a few times. This sequence joins TRBV13 and TRBJ2-3, with 7 bases fitting TRBD2. Germline CDR1 is PRHDT and CDR2 is FYEKMQ (reference sequence). This CDR3 contains 13 residues. Trimming removed 6 bases from V and 1 base from J; junction bases left unmatched: 1. DNA of the CDR3: TGTGCCAGCAGGCTAGCGGGCACAGATACGCAGTATTTT. Translation gives CASRLAGTDTQYF. The entire variable domain, with the rest obtained from reference TRBV13 and TRBJ2-3, is as follows: AAGVIQSPRHLIKEKRETATLKCYPIPRHDTVYWYQQGPGQDPQFLISFYEKMQSDKGSIPDRFSAQQFSDYHSELNMSSLELGDSALYFCASRLAGTDTQYFGPGTRLTVL.

V and J are TRBV5-1 and TRBJ2-2, with 9 bases identical to TRBD1. The V segment lost 0 bases and the J segment 2 bases; nucleotides outside the gene matches: 5. Germline V gene data show CDR1 as SGHRS and CDR2 as YFSETQ. The CDR3 sequence is 17 residues long. CDR3 amino acids: CASSLAGQGPNTGELFF. CDR3 nucleotides: TGCGCCAGCAGCTTGGCTGGACAGGGGCCAAACACCGGGGAGCTGTTTTTT. Full variable domain (outside the CDR3, taken from reference TRBV5-1 and TRBJ2-2): KAGVTQTPRYLIKTRGQQVTLSCSPISGHRSVSWYQQTPGQGLQFLFEYFSETQRNKGNFPGRFSGRQFSNSRSEMNVSTLELGDSALYLCASSLAGQGPNTGELFFGEGSRLTVL.

This clonotype was observed once. One base away lies a much larger clone, so this may be a sequencing read error. V is TRBV29-1 and J is TRBJ1-2; 10 nucleotides agree with TRBD1. CDR1 and CDR2 from the germline V gene are SQVTM and ANQGSEA. This CDR3 has 13 amino acids. J lost 6 bases, V lost 4 bases, and 5 bases had no gene match. CDR3 sequence reads: CSVGTGGNHGYTF. Here the CDR3 DNA reads TGCAGCGTTGGGACAGGGGGGAACCATGGCTACACCTTC.

As regards this clonotype: At one end the junction does not follow the germline gene, possibly because of a read error. The J gene is TRBJ1-1, the V gene TRBV6-1; no definite D call. The CDR3 extends over 15 amino acids. Germline V gives CDR1 MNHNS, CDR2 SASEGT. The CDR3 spells CASSAPDLGNTETFF. The CDR3 DNA is TGTGCCAGCAGTGCTCCGGACCTCGGGAACACTGAAACTTTCTTT.

As regards this clonotype: A read error may produce the germline difference seen at one junction end. The V and J genes are TRBV11-1 and TRBJ1-1, with D possibly matching TRBD1 (6 bases). The germline CDR1 and CDR2 sequences are SGHAT and FQDESV (reference sequence). There are 15 residues in the CDR3. The CDR3 sequence: CASSLAPRQDTEAYF. The CDR3 coding sequence is TGTGCCAGCAGCTTAGCTCCGAGACAGGACACTGAAGCTTACTTT.

For this clonotype: A much more abundant neighbour one base away suggests this may be a read error. Here the CDR3 DNA reads TGCAGCGTCAGAAAGGGGGAGCGGACAGGTACGCAGTATTTT. The encoded protein is CSVRKGERTGTQYF. The chain combines TRBV29-1 with TRBJ2-3, with TRBD1 matching 7 bases. This CDR3 spans 14 amino acids. The germline V gene has CDR1 SQVTM and CDR2 ANQGSEA.

The table lists this clonotype with a few counts. The chain employs TRBV4-2 and TRBJ1-3; possibly TRBD1 for D (6 bases). There are 16 residues in the CDR3. The V end lost 4 bases, the J end lost 3 bases, and 16 bases lay between the germline ends. The germline CDR1 and CDR2 sequences are LGHNA and YNFKEQ. The CDR3 is CASSLGRGHCGNTIYF. As DNA, the CDR3 is TGTGCCAGCAGCCTTGGTAGGGGACACTGTGGAAACACCATATATTTT.

This clonotype was recorded at least ten times. The CDR3 DNA is TGCGCCAGCAGCCAAGATGACAGGGTAGGAGAGACCCAGTACTTC. It encodes CASSQDDRVGETQYF. The chain has TRBV4-1 and TRBJ2-5; 7 nucleotides line up with TRBD1. Germline lookup yields CDR1 MGHRA and CDR2 YSYEKL. After removal of 0 bases from V and 4 bases from J, the junction contained 5 bases not matched to a gene. The CDR3 length is 15 residues.

On this clonotype: A much more abundant neighbour one base away suggests this may be a read error. V gene TRBV29-1 combines with J gene TRBJ2-3, with D possibly being TRBD1 or TRBD2 (5 bases each). Trimming took 4 bases from V and 4 from J, leaving 18 bases between them. Germline V gene data show CDR1 as SQVTM and CDR2 as ANQGSEA. This CDR3 is built from 15 residues. The CDR3 sequence: CSVAESTWDADTQYF. CDR3 nucleotide sequence: TGCAGCGTTGCGGAGAGCACTTGGGACGCAGATACGCAGTATTTT.

With respect to this clonotype: A read error may explain this, as a much larger clone is one base away. This chain connects TRBV12-3 or TRBV12-4 to TRBJ1-5; the D is unclear. CDR3 length: 13 residues. Trimming cost V 4 bases and J 4 bases, with 8 bases left between them. The CDR3 region is CASSWGRNQPQHF. CDR3 coding DNA: TGTGCCAGCAGTTGGGGTAGGAATCAGCCCCAGCATTTT.

This clonotype was picked up one time. An end of the junction does not agree with germline; a read error may underlie this. The V and J genes are TRBV2 and TRBJ1-2; D possibly corresponds to TRBD1 (6 bases). Germline-derived CDR1 and CDR2 are SNHLY and FYNNEI. The CDR3 is 15 amino acids. In DNA form, the CDR3 reads TGTGCTAGCAGTGCCACCCTGGCGGGGGGCGGTGGCTACACCTTC. As protein: CASSATLAGGGGYTF.

This clonotype was picked up many times. V is TRBV12-3 or TRBV12-4 and J is TRBJ1-5; tentative D call: TRBD1 (6 bases). Trimming stripped 3 bases from V and 4 bases from J, with 10 bases between. CDR3 length: 14 residues. The CDR3 DNA follows: TGTGCCAGCAGTTTCCGGACAGCTAATCAGCCCCAGCATTTT. Translating gives CASSFRTANQPQHF.

The chain combines TRBV11-2 with TRBJ2-4; 10 bases align to TRBD1. From germline, CDR1 is SGHAT and CDR2 FQNNGV. The CDR3 contains 15 residues. The chain's CDR3 is CVSSRTGGTKNIQYF. In DNA form, the CDR3 reads TGTGTAAGCAGCCGGACAGGGGGGACCAAAAACATTCAGTACTTC.

This clonotype showed up just a few times. The rearrangement uses TRBV29-1 and TRBJ2-2; no reliable D call. Deletions cut 5 bases from V and 4 bases from J, with 8 bases between. The CDR3 covers 12 residues. In germline, CDR1 is SQVTM, CDR2 ANQGSEA. CDR3 sequence (DNA): TGCAGCGTTACCACTCTCACCGGGGAGCTGTTTTTT. Protein sequence: CSVTTLTGELFF.

About this clonotype itself: The junction differs from germline at one of its ends, possibly a read error. The V and J genes are TRBV6-6 and TRBJ1-5; maybe TRBD1 (5 bases). The CDR3 consists of 19 residues. CDR1 MNHNY and CDR2 SVGAGI come from the germline V gene (reference sequence). The chain's CDR3 is CASSYWYTTWVQGNQHQHF. CDR3 coding DNA: TGTGCCAGTAGTTACTGGTACACCACATGGGTGCAGGGCAATCAGCACCAGCATTTT.

This chain links TRBV10-2 with TRBJ2-7; D call uncertain. The CDR3 length is 16 residues. V was trimmed by 5 bases and J by 1 base, leaving 18 bases between them. Germline V lookup: CDR1 WSHSY, CDR2 SAAADI. The CDR3 DNA reads TGCGCCAGCAGTACACACTTAAACCCGGTATCCTACGAGCAGTACTTC. Its protein product is CASSTHLNPVSYEQYF.

As to this clonotype: A read error is possible here, since a much larger clone lies one base away. The chain uses TRBV29-1 and TRBJ2-1, with TRBD2 identical over 8 bases. The J segment lost 7 bases and the V segment lost 7 bases, leaving 12 bases of the junction unmatched. CDR1 and CDR2 from the germline V gene are SQVTM and ANQGSEA. The CDR3 sequence is 14 residues long. The CDR3 coding sequence is TGCAGCGCCGCGACTTGCGGGAGGAGGAATGAGCAGTTCTTC. Its translation is CSAATCGRRNEQFF.

The chain carries TRBV7-9 and TRBJ2-7, with D perhaps assigned TRBD1 or TRBD2 (5 bases each). The V gene's germline CDR1 is SEHNR and CDR2 FQNEAQ (reference sequence). The germline V and J ends were trimmed by 1 base and 0 bases, with 13 bases remaining between them. This CDR3 is built from 16 residues. For the CDR3, the DNA is TGTGCCAGCAGCTTAGAGCAGGGACCCCCCTCCTACGAGCAGTACTTC. Its translation is CASSLEQGPPSYEQYF.

The table lists this clonotype with many counts. The chain employs TRBV4-3 and TRBJ2-2; perhaps TRBD2 as D (5 bases). Trimming cost V 3 bases and J 1 base, with 9 bases left between them. The germline CDR1 and CDR2 sequences are LGHNA and YSLEER. This CDR3 region has 15 residues. In nucleotides, the CDR3 is TGCGCCAGCAGCCACTCCAGCGGGAACACCGGGGAGCTGTTTTTT. Translation gives CASSHSSGNTGELFF.

On this clonotype itself: At one of its ends the junction is not consistent with the germline gene, which may arise from a read error. The chain employs TRBV5-1 and TRBJ2-1, with a possible D match to TRBD2 (5 bases). From germline, CDR1 is SGHRS and CDR2 YFSETQ. The CDR3 is made up of 16 amino acids. The CDR3 is CASSLAGVYSYNEHFF. In nucleotides, the CDR3 is TGCGCCAGCAGCTTGGCCGGGGTTTACTCCTACAATGAGCACTTCTTC.

The J gene is TRBJ2-7, the V gene TRBV10-3; 8 bases are shared with TRBD1. V dropped 4 bases and J dropped 7; count of bases not matched to a gene: 9. CDR3 size: 14 residues. From germline, CDR1 is ENHRY and CDR2 SYGVKD. The CDR3 DNA reads as TGTGCCATCAGTGTAAGGCAGGGGGCGGGGGAGCAGTACTTC. It translates to CAISVRQGAGEQYF.

Of note for this clonotype: The missing conserved phenylalanine or tryptophan at the end of this CDR3 makes a read error likely. The V and J genes are TRBV12-3 or TRBV12-4 and TRBJ2-5; TRBD2 matches at 10 bases. This CDR3 is built from 16 residues. This CDR3 is CVSSLSLAGASQTQYI. As DNA, the CDR3 is TGTGTCAGCAGTTTAAGCCTAGCGGGAGCATCACAGACCCAGTACATC.

The chain couples TRBV28 to TRBJ2-7; D is unresolved. Germline V lookup: CDR1 MDHEN, CDR2 SYDVKM. Trimming stripped 2 bases from V and 6 bases from J, with 11 bases between. There are 13 residues in the CDR3. The CDR3 DNA reads TGTGCCAGCAGTTTAGTCCCCAACCGCGAGCAGTACTTC. As protein: CASSLVPNREQYF.

This clonotype was counted at least ten times. The V gene is TRBV4-2, the J gene TRBJ2-3, with 9 positions matching TRBD2. CDR3 length equals 17 residues. The trim removed 5 bases at V and 2 bases at J, leaving 11 bases unmatched. From germline, CDR1 is LGHNA and CDR2 YNFKEQ. The CDR3 DNA reads as TGTGCCAGCAGCGGAGGTGGCGGGAGGGCCCCCACAGATACGCAGTATTTT. Translating gives CASSGGGGRAPTDTQYF.

The chain employs TRBV7-9 and TRBJ2-7; the D is unclear. Germline V gene lookup returns CDR1 SEHNR and CDR2 FQNEAQ (reference sequence). The CDR3 totals 17 residues. Trimming removed 2 bases at V and 0 bases at J, with 17 bases between. This chain's CDR3 is CASSLLLRDGSSYEQYF. The CDR3 nucleotides are TGTGCCAGCAGCTTACTTCTTAGGGATGGAAGCTCCTACGAGCAGTACTTC.

About this clonotype: Its ends do not fully match the called genes, so a read error is possible. The V and J genes are TRBV11-2 and TRBJ2-1; D might be TRBD2 (6 bases). CDR3 length: 15 amino acids. The germline CDR1 and CDR2 sequences are SGHAT and FQNNGV. The CDR3 loop reads CASSLGTTLRFEQLF. In nucleotides, the CDR3 is TGTGCCAGCAGCTTAGGGACTACCCTTCGCTTTGAGCAGCTCTTC.